This T cell receptor beta chain stems from a study of naive and memory T cell subsets (dated by TCRdb to the late 2010s). Background on the whole study: An open-source, UMI-based TCR alpha and beta sequencing pipeline was applied to sorted naive and memory peripheral blood T cell subsets. IgG serology results and the functional CMV T cell responses were in complete agreement. RNA was DNase-treated and reverse transcribed with TCR constant-region primers, mostly using SuperScript III.

This clonotype has more than one count but fewer than ten. Its antigen remains undetermined. No per-base quality is available; no much larger clone lies one base away. For this chain, trimming is 4 bases at the V end and 8 bases at the J end, and the number of junction bases without a gene match is 14. Sequences MNHEY (CDR1) and SVGEGT (CDR2) are obtained from the germline V gene. The CDR3 starts with the cysteine, ends with the phenylalanine, and has 16 residues. Only the CDR3 DNA stays, 48 bases, in frame from base 1. Points the paper makes about the study in general: In both CD4 and CD8 cells, the Gini index increased while Shannon and inverse Simpson diversity decreased from naive through CM, EM and EMRA. The repertoire findings for the naive and memory subsets could not be validated against a ground truth because none was available. After error correction, over 85% of naive TCR sequences appeared only once, giving much steeper abundance distributions than memory subsets. Each clonotype was defined as a single alpha or beta chain sequence rather than as a paired alpha/beta receptor. A few larger clonotypes were found in naive repertoires, especially CD8, and these larger clonotypes were possibly memory cells re-expressing CD45RA. RNA-based TCR counts may be influenced by expression changes linked to T cell activation and differentiation. TCR abundance followed a power law with an exponent that was different for naive and memory subsets but consistent across the three individuals.

The library was built by means of UMI-ligation and nested PCR. The beta constant-region primer was an equimolar mix of two oligonucleotides covering both TRBC1 and TRBC2. The ligated cDNA went through four rounds of PCR with nested alpha and beta constant-region primers together with the SP2 primer. T4 RNA ligase 1 ligated a single-stranded oligonucleotide carrying the SP2 primer and a 12-nucleotide UMI to the cDNA 3' end. The ligation reaction was kept at 16 degrees C for about 18-24 hours. To avoid over-amplification, PCR2 was usually performed as a SYBR Green qPCR and halted once a predetermined threshold was reached. Every purification after the first one was done using Agencourt AMPure XP magnetic beads. Libraries were quantified by Qubit and checked on a TapeStation, where a main peak was expected near 650 bp. The pooled libraries were sequenced on an Illumina MiSeq using v2 2x251 paired-end kits, which usually yielded roughly 1-2.2 million reads per sample. Each sample was pooled at approximately 4.3 nM, and roughly 5-7% PhiX was included to help cluster recognition. The paper's data handling went like this. Using tag matching that tolerated one base-pair mismatch, Decombinator assigned V and J genes to FASTQ reads that had been processed by Demultiplexor. UMIs were used by Collapsinator to correct both sequencing errors and frequency errors arising from PCR heterogeneity. TCRs were translated and CDR3s were extracted from the conserved cysteine to the FGXG phenylalanine by CDR3Translator, with non-productive sequences being flagged. Repertoires were subsampled to equal numbers of UMI-defined TCRs before Gini, Shannon entropy and inverse Simpson indices were calculated. Power-law fits to clonotype abundance distributions were performed by maximum likelihood within the linear range. Similar UMI counts, unique TCR numbers and clonal distributions were obtained with the pipeline and with MIGEC on one naive CD8 sample. One analysis removed from the naive repertoire any naive TCRs that were also found in any memory subset from the same donor. Repertoires were searched for about 7,300 CMV-associated CDR3 sequences compiled from VDJdb and a published dataset. TCRdb's own reprocessing of the public reads used fastp at Q25 and MiXCR and kept productive beta chains. Merged by CDR3 protein, the rows form single entries marked with the most common genes and DNA. For this entry, the V and J calls and clone size follow TCRdb and not the study's own pipeline. Across this sample there are approximately 150,000 distinct CDR3 sequences, with about a fifth seen only once. The top ten clonotypes cover about 0.63% of the sample.

From the second PCR step on, the TCR alpha and beta chain libraries were amplified in separate reactions. CMV status of each donor was established by measuring IFNgamma production from CD4+ T cells after fresh PBMCs were stimulated overnight with CMV viral lysate. CD4 T cells were positively selected using Miltenyi beads, after which CD8 T cells were positively selected from the CD4-negative fraction. Cells were stained for CD3, CD4, CD8, CD45RA, CD27 and a live/dead dye and were sorted on a BD Aria II into four subsets based on CD45RA and CD27. Three healthy volunteers provided blood, and the blood of each volunteer was split into CD4 and CD8 T cells and then into four differentiation subsets. About 120 ml of peripheral blood was collected from each donor, and PBMC were isolated from the blood using Ficoll-Paque PLUS density-gradient centrifugation. After sorting, cells were lysed in RLT buffer, RNA was extracted using a Qiagen RNeasy kit, and the extracted RNA was stored at -80 degrees C.

The sequence derives from a human donor in good health. Sequenced sample: naive CD8+ T cells from blood. Sample cell subset or site, as interpreted from the label and publication: naive T cells, CD45RA high CD27+. In this chain, TRBV6-2 or TRBV6-3 is recombined with TRBJ2-1; TRBD2 agrees with 7 junctional bases. The CDR3 reads as follows: CASSFPWGEGPDEQFF. At the DNA level, the sequence is TGTGCCAGCAGTTTCCCTTGGGGGGAGGGCCCCGATGAGCAGTTCTTC.